These 21 T cell receptor beta chains came from one sample sequenced in a study of blood T cell repertoires in COVID-19 (TCRdb year 2020). Libraries were built with the immunoSEQ multiplex PCR assay. The clones in this table, taken by TCRdb from immuneACCESS, are in-frame only. Not every clone is retained; where verified, under half of the shortfall comes from an unresolved V gene, and the cause of the rest is unknown. The sample data list roughly 140,000 clones, and around 86% of these were observed just once. Clones ranked in the top ten supply roughly 3.5% of the sample. Sequenced input: peripheral blood. All receptors come from a man aged 70 or older with acute or convalescent COVID-19.

The V gene is TRBV29-1, the J gene TRBJ2-1; D is possibly TRBD2 (6 bases). CDR1 and CDR2 (germline): SQVTM, ANQGSEA. With 4 bases removed from V and 6 bases from J, the gap between germline ends came to 16 bases. The CDR3 runs 14 residues. DNA for the CDR3: TGCAGCGTTGGTTCAGGCGGGACTCCCAATGAGCAGTTCTTC. It translates to CSVGSGGTPNEQFF.

The rearrangement uses TRBV5-4 and TRBJ2-7, with D perhaps matching TRBD2 (5 bases). This CDR3 spans 13 amino acids. Per germline, CDR1 SGHNT and CDR2 YYREEE (reference sequence). Trimming pared 2 bases from V and 7 bases from J, leaving 13 bases between. CDR3 residues: CASSFIGGGEQYF. In DNA form, the CDR3 reads TGTGCCAGCAGCTTTATCGGAGGTGGGGAGCAGTACTTC. The whole variable domain, filled in from reference TRBV5-4 and TRBJ2-7, reads ETGVTQSPTHLIKTRGQQVTLRCSSQSGHNTVSWYQQALGQGPQFIFQYYREEENGRGNFPPRFSGLQFPNYSSELNVNALELDDSALYLCASSFIGGGEQYFGPGTRLTVT.

The chain links TRBV5-1 to TRBJ1-1; 8 nucleotides match TRBD1. CDR1 and CDR2 from the germline V gene are SGHRS and YFSETQ. The trim removed 5 bases at V and 1 base at J, leaving 4 bases unmatched. This CDR3 comprises 14 residues. The CDR3 DNA sequence: TGCGCCAGCAGGACAGGGGTCCAGAACACTGAAGCTTTCTTT. Translating it yields CASRTGVQNTEAFF.

The rearrangement joins TRBV12-3 or TRBV12-4 to TRBJ1-3; D gene uncertain. This CDR3 is built from 12 residues. Trimming removed 5 bases from V and 2 bases from J, with 4 bases in between. The CDR3 DNA reads TGTGCCAGCAGTACACCTGGAAACACCATATATTTT. Protein product: CASSTPGNTIYF.

The V call is TRBV4-2, the J call TRBJ1-1; a weak D match, TRBD1 (5 bases). The germline V gene has CDR1 LGHNA and CDR2 YNFKEQ. This CDR3 contains 16 residues. V lost 0 bases and J lost 0, with 11 bases in between. CDR3 protein: CASSQDYQGMNTEAFF. Written as DNA, the CDR3 is TGTGCCAGCAGCCAAGATTACCAGGGCATGAACACTGAAGCTTTCTTT.

This clone showed up just a few times. The chain is built from TRBV19 and TRBJ2-7; 11 bases are a match to TRBD1. The germline V gene encodes CDR1 LNHDA and CDR2 SQIVND (reference sequence). CDR3 length: 16 residues. V lost 5 bases, J lost 2 bases, and 8 bases stayed unmatched. This CDR3 is CASSWTGGNLPYEQYF. CDR3 DNA sequence: TGTGCCAGTAGTTGGACAGGGGGCAATCTCCCCTACGAGCAGTACTTC.

V and J are TRBV7-2 and TRBJ2-7; the match to TRBD2 covers 7 bases. CDR3 length: 14 residues. CDR1 is SGHTA and CDR2 is FQGNSA in the germline V gene. The V segment lost 5 bases and the J segment 2 bases; nucleotides outside the gene matches: 6. CDR3 sequence reads: CASSGAGSPYEQYF. DNA of the CDR3: TGTGCCAGCAGCGGAGCGGGATCCCCCTACGAGCAGTACTTC.

The chain couples TRBV19 to TRBJ2-6; 8 bases map to TRBD1. Trimming cost V 4 bases and J 0 bases; bases outside gene matches: 2. Per germline, CDR1 LNHDA and CDR2 SQIVND (reference sequence). CDR3 length: 16 residues. The DNA of the CDR3 is TGTGCCAGTAGTACAGGGGGCCTCTCTGGGGCCAACGTCCTGACTTTC. Protein: CASSTGGLSGANVLTF.

This chain uses TRBV18 with TRBJ1-1; a possible D gene is TRBD1 (6 bases). This CDR3 has 14 amino acids. From germline, CDR1 is KGHSH and CDR2 LQKENI. V dropped 4 bases and J dropped 2 bases, with 11 bases sitting between them. CDR3 nucleotides: TGTGCCAGCTCACGCACCGGGACAAACACTGAAGCTTTCTTT. As protein: CASSRTGTNTEAFF. The complete variable domain, with remaining parts taken from reference TRBV18 and TRBJ1-1, reads NAGVMQNPRHLVRRRGQEARLRCSPMKGHSHVYWYRQLPEEGLKFMVYLQKENIIDESGMPKERFSAEFPKEGPSILRIQQVVRGDSAAYFCASSRTGTNTEAFFGQGTRLTVV.

This chain uses TRBV5-1 with TRBJ2-1; D remains unclear. The CDR3 extends over 16 amino acids. Trimming took 0 bases from V and 0 from J, leaving 10 bases between them. CDR1 and CDR2 (germline): SGHRS, YFSETQ. CDR3 coding DNA: TGCGCCAGCAGCTTGGGAACTGCGAGCTCCTACAATGAGCAGTTCTTC. It yields the protein CASSLGTASSYNEQFF.

As DNA, the CDR3 is TGTGCCAGCAGCTCCCAGTACGAGCAGTACTTC. As protein: CASSSQYEQYF. The genes are TRBV5-6 and TRBJ2-7; D is undetermined. Deletions cut 3 bases from V and 4 bases from J, with 5 bases between. The CDR3 contains 11 residues. Per germline, CDR1 SGHDT and CDR2 YYEEEE. Together with reference TRBV5-6 and TRBJ2-7, the CDR3 gives the full variable domain: DAGVTQSPTHLIKTRGQQVTLRCSPKSGHDTVSWYQQALGQGPQFIFQYYEEEERQRGNFPDRFSGHQFPNYSSELNVNALLLGDSALYLCASSSQYEQYFGPGTRLTVT.

The chain couples TRBV7-6 to TRBJ1-3, with D unclear. Germline V lookup: CDR1 SGHVS, CDR2 FNYEAQ. V was cut by 1 base and J by 10 bases, with 8 bases left in between. The CDR3 contains 12 residues. The CDR3 here is CASSLGGGTIYF. The CDR3 DNA follows: TGTGCCAGCAGCTTAGGTGGAGGTACCATATATTTT.

The J gene is TRBJ1-3, the V gene TRBV7-9; D unresolved. Per germline, CDR1 SEHNR and CDR2 FQNEAQ (reference sequence). The V end was cut by 4 bases, the J end by 7 bases, with 14 bases between. The CDR3 spans 14 residues. CDR3 coding DNA: TGTGCCAGCAGCTGGGGAAGGGAGGATAACACCATATATTTT. Its translation is CASSWGREDNTIYF.

The genes are TRBV7-2 and TRBJ2-5; D perhaps matches TRBD1 (6 bases). The V gene lost 5 bases and the J gene lost 4 bases, with 11 bases spanning the gap. The length of the CDR3 is 13 residues. CDR1 SGHTA and CDR2 FQGNSA come from the germline V gene. CDR3: CASSKQGGETQYF. DNA for the CDR3: TGTGCCAGCAGCAAACAGGGTGGAGAGACCCAGTACTTC.

This clone has more than one count but fewer than ten. The chain uses TRBV19 and TRBJ2-7, with 9 bases identical to TRBD1. J gave up 3 bases and V 5 bases, and 2 bases lay outside the gene matches. Germline loops: CDR1 LNHDA, CDR2 SQIVND (reference sequence). The CDR3 runs to 13 residues. CDR3 sequence reads: CASSQDRGYEQYF. In nucleotides, the CDR3 is TGTGCCAGTAGTCAGGACAGGGGCTACGAGCAGTACTTC.

The chain combines TRBV28 with TRBJ1-4; D gene ambiguous. The CDR3 is made up of 14 amino acids. Germline V gene lookup returns CDR1 MDHEN and CDR2 SYDVKM. Trimming stripped 6 bases from V and 4 bases from J, with 12 bases between. The CDR3 region is CASSSGPLNEKLFF. For the CDR3, the DNA is TGTGCCAGCAGCTCAGGCCCCCTTAATGAAAAACTGTTTTTT. The full variable domain, rest sourced from reference TRBV28 and TRBJ1-4, is DVKVTQSSRYLVKRTGEKVFLECVQDMDHENMFWYRQDPGLGLRLIYFSYDVKMKEKGDIPEGYSVSREKKERFSLILESASTNQTSMYLCASSSGPLNEKLFFGSGTQLSVL.

This chain connects TRBV6-2 or TRBV6-3 to TRBJ2-2; 7 nucleotides agree with TRBD1. With 4 bases clipped from V and 2 bases from J, the junction kept 7 bases outside the gene matches. CDR1 is MNHEY, CDR2 SVGEGT, per germline. The CDR3 has 16 residues. The CDR3 coding sequence is TGTGCCAGCAGTTCTCTCGGGACAGTTAACACCGGGGAGCTGTTTTTT. It yields the protein CASSSLGTVNTGELFF.

The chain joins TRBV29-1 to TRBJ2-5, with 8 positions matching TRBD2. With V trimmed by 4 bases and J by 4 bases, 8 bases remained unmatched. The CDR3 extends over 14 amino acids. CDR1 SQVTM and CDR2 ANQGSEA come from the germline V gene. The CDR3 DNA is TGCAGCGTTGCGAGGCGGGAGGTCGCAGAGACCCAGTACTTC. Amino acid sequence: CSVARREVAETQYF.

V usage is TRBV5-6 and J usage is TRBJ2-3, with D unclear. Trimming removed 3 bases at V and 2 bases at J, with 22 bases between. The CDR3 has 18 residues. The germline V gene has CDR1 SGHDT and CDR2 YYEEEE. CDR3 amino acids: CASSSEGLASGHTDTQYF. In DNA form, the CDR3 reads TGTGCCAGCAGCTCCGAAGGTTTGGCCTCGGGTCACACAGATACGCAGTATTTT.

The chain employs TRBV6-5 and TRBJ1-2; possibly TRBD1 for D (5 bases). The germline gives CDR1 MNHEY, CDR2 SVGAGI. V gave up 5 bases and J gave up 4 bases, with 14 bases separating them. CDR3 length equals 14 residues. Here the CDR3 reads CASSIRRQGYGYTF. The CDR3 region has the DNA TGTGCCAGCAGTATACGTCGGCAGGGCTATGGCTACACCTTC.

The chain links TRBV6-5 to TRBJ1-1, with 7 bases aligning to TRBD1. Germline values: CDR1 MNHEY, CDR2 SVGAGI. The CDR3 has 14 amino acids. J was trimmed by 0 bases and V by 2 bases; bases with no gene match: 0. The chain's CDR3 is CASSYGTVNTEAFF. The CDR3 nucleotides are TGTGCCAGCAGTTACGGGACAGTGAACACTGAAGCTTTCTTT.